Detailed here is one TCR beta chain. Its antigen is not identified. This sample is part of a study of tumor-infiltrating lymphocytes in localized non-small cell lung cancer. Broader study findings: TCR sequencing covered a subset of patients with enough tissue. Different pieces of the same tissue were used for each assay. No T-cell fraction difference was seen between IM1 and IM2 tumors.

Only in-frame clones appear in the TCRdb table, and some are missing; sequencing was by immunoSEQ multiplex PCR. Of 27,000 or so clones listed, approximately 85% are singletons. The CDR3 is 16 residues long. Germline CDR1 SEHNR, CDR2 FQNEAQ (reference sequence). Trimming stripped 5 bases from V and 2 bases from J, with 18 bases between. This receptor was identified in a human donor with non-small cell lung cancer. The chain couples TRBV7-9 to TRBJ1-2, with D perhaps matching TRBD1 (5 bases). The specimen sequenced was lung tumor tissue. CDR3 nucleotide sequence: TGTGCCAGCAGCGGCGACCCCAGGGTGTTAAACTATGGCTACACCTTC. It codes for CASSGDPRVLNYGYTF.